This TCR beta chain emerged from a study of T-cell memory formation after mild COVID-19. Study-wide results and limits: Specificity for SARS-CoV-2 was not confirmed among the second-wave clones peaking on day 37.

TCRdb re-derived calls from the 5' RACE reads in MiXCR, one entry per CDR3 protein. The sample includes around 150,000 distinct CDR3 sequences, roughly 15% seen only once; the top ten take 13% to 15%. Regarding this clonotype: Its cognate antigen is unknown.

Trimming shortened V by 3 bases and J by 0 bases, and 13 bases separated the two germline ends. This CDR3 contains 15 residues. Germline V lookup: CDR1 SGHDT, CDR2 YYEEEE. This TCR was sampled from an adult woman who had mild COVID-19 (a few samples of this study predate the infection). Cell type and time point are not known. The sequenced sample consisted of PBMCs or a T cell subset sorted from them (not recorded which). V is TRBV5-6 and J is TRBJ2-7; D unclear. The CDR3: CASSSGSLGSYEQYF. CDR3 DNA: TGTGCCAGCAGCTCTGGTTCCCTAGGCTCCTACGAGCAGTACTTC.